The clone carrying this TCR beta chain was recorded only once. The method was immunoSEQ multiplex PCR; TCRdb's version includes in-frame clones alone and lacks a portion of them. The profile shows over 40,000 clones, 92% of them singletons. These data originate in a study of lymphopenia after photon versus proton radiotherapy. V shed 5 bases and J 2 bases; nucleotides not matched to a gene: 14. Germline CDR1 and CDR2: SGHVT and SQSDAQ. The CDR3 spans 18 residues. This TCR derives from a woman aged 40 to 50 with cholangiocarcinoma. The chain recombines TRBV7-4 with TRBJ1-5, with 8 bases that match TRBD1. This specimen consisted of peripheral blood, obtained from a patient treated with photon-based radiotherapy. The CDR3, as DNA: TGTGCCAGCAGCCAGGGGGCAGGGCCCCAACGGGGCAATCAGCCCCAGCATTTT. It is translated as CASSQGAGPQRGNQPQHF.